This TCR beta chain appears in the sequencing data of a study of type 1 regulatory T cells (dated by TCRdb to about 2021). Background on the whole study: The study characterized an in vitro protocol that generated a Tr1-enriched, alloantigen-specific CD4 T cell product named T-allo10. T-allo10 was under clinical evaluation in patients with hematological malignancies receiving allogeneic hematopoietic stem cell transplantation. Results and caveats for the whole study, not just this receptor: Compared with non-Tr1 cells, Tr1 cells had a narrower TCR repertoire, and the study took this difference to reflect clonal expansion driven by alloantigen.

Sequencing took place on an Illumina MiSeq. The public reads were quality trimmed at Q25 with fastp and then assembled into clones with MiXCR by TCRdb, keeping productive beta chains. Identical CDR3 proteins give one entry, which carries the most common genes and DNA. For this sample there are around 64,000 distinct CDR3 sequences; about a fifth appear just once. The top ten hold 8% to 9% of the sample. This clonotype was counted a few times. Which antigen it targets is not known. No much larger clonotype is one base removed from it; base qualities were not supplied. The CDR3, from cysteine to phenylalanine, totals 18 residues. Only the CDR3 DNA stays, 54 bases, in frame from base 1. V loses 4 bases at its end and J loses 7 bases; junction bases beyond the gene matches: 18. The CDR1 and CDR2 encoded by the germline V gene (reference sequence) are DFQATT and SNEGSKA.

Sequencing was performed on cultured type 1 regulatory T (Tr1) cells, either the whole culture or a sorted fraction (not recorded which). Explained via the paper, the cell subset or site label denotes: type 1 regulatory T cells sorted from the T-allo10 product. The origin of this receptor is a human donor in good health. The receptor chain draws on TRBV20-1 and TRBJ2-1; 11 junctional bases match TRBD2. The CDR3 protein: CSATKLIAGTSGRNEQFF. The DNA is TGCAGTGCTACTAAACTCATTGCCGGGACTAGCGGCCGTAATGAGCAGTTCTTC.